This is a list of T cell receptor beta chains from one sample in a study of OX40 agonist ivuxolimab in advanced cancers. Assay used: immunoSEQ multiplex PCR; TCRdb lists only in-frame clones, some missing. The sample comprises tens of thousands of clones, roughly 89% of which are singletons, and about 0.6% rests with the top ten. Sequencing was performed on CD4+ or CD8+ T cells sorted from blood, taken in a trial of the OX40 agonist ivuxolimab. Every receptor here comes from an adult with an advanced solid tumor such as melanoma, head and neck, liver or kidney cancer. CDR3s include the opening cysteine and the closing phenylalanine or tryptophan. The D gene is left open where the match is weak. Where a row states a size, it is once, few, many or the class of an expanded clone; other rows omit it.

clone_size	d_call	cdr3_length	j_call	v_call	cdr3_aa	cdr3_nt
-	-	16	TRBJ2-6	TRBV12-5	CASGLLQGPGANVLTF	TGTGCTAGTGGTTTACTCCAGGGACCGGGGGCCAACGTCCTGACTTTC
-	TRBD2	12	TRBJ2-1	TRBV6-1	CASSPVGGEQFF	TGTGCCAGCAGCCCAGTGGGGGGGGAGCAGTTCTTC
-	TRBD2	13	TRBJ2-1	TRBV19	CASRRGLYNEQFF	TGTGCCAGTAGGCGGGGGTTGTACAATGAGCAGTTCTTC
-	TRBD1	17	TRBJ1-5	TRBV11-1	CASRRDRGPVGNQPQHF	TGTGCCAGCAGGCGGGACAGGGGGCCTGTAGGCAATCAGCCCCAGCATTTT
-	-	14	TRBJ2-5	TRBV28	CASIPGSGGETQYF	TGTGCCAGCATTCCGGGCTCAGGCGGGGAGACCCAGTACTTC
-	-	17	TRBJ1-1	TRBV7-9	CASRIGWGQEHGTEAFF	TGTGCCAGCAGGATAGGATGGGGGCAGGAGCACGGCACTGAAGCTTTCTTT
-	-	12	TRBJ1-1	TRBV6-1	CASSESGSEAFF	TGTGCCAGCAGTGAGTCTGGTAGTGAAGCTTTCTTT
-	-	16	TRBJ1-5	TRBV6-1	CASSEDRPYSNQPQHF	TGTGCCAGCAGTGAGGACAGACCTTATAGCAATCAGCCCCAGCATTTT
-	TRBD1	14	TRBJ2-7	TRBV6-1	CASSLVGQGNEQYF	TGTGCCAGCAGTTTAGTGGGACAGGGCAACGAGCAGTACTTC
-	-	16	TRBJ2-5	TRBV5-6	CASSPYPGQLWETQYF	TGTGCCAGCAGCCCTTACCCGGGACAACTTTGGGAGACCCAGTACTTC
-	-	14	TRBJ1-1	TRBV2	CASRGSTFGTEAFF	TGTGCCAGCAGGGGGTCTACTTTTGGGACTGAAGCTTTCTTT
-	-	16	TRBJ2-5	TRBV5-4	CASSLARGGLLETQYF	TGTGCCAGCAGCTTGGCCCGCGGGGGCCTCTTAGAGACCCAGTACTTC
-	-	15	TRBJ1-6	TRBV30	CAWSPRGRDNSPLHF	TGTGCCTGGAGTCCCCGGGGACGGGATAATTCACCCCTCCACTTT
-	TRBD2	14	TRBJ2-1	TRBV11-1	CASSLRLADNEQFF	TGTGCCAGCAGCTTGAGACTAGCGGACAATGAGCAGTTCTTC
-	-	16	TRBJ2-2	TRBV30	CAWDVNLPLNTGELFF	TGTGCCTGGGATGTCAATCTTCCTCTGAACACCGGGGAGCTGTTTTTT
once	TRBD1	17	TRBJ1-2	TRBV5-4	CASSRTGAILEDDDYTF	TGTGCCAGCAGCCGCACAGGGGCCATCCTTGAAGATGATGACTACACCTTC
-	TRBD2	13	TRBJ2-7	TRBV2	CASTPGLGFGQYF	TGTGCCAGCACCCCGGGACTAGGTTTCGGGCAGTACTTC
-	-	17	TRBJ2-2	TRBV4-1	CASSHLLGGGGLGELFF	TGCGCCAGCAGCCACCTCCTAGGGGGCGGGGGTCTCGGGGAGCTGTTTTTT